The T cell receptor (beta chain) under discussion was sequenced for a study of T cell responses to AZD1222 COVID-19 vaccine. This table comes from immunoSEQ multiplex PCR, and its TCRdb copy is limited to in-frame clones, with some not included. The sample yields 110,000 to 150,000 clones, under 95% seen once. CDR1 LNHNV and CDR2 YYDKDF come from the germline V gene (reference sequence). The junction had 5 bases not matched to a gene; V was cut back by 7 bases and J by 3 bases. CDR3 length: 14 residues. Material: peripheral blood, obtained on day 0 of AZD1222 vaccination. This receptor was obtained from an adult in good health. This sequence joins TRBV15 and TRBJ2-2; 7 bases map to TRBD2. This chain's CDR3 is CATKRGDDTGELFF. CDR3 bases: TGTGCCACCAAGCGGGGCGACGACACCGGGGAGCTGTTTTTT.